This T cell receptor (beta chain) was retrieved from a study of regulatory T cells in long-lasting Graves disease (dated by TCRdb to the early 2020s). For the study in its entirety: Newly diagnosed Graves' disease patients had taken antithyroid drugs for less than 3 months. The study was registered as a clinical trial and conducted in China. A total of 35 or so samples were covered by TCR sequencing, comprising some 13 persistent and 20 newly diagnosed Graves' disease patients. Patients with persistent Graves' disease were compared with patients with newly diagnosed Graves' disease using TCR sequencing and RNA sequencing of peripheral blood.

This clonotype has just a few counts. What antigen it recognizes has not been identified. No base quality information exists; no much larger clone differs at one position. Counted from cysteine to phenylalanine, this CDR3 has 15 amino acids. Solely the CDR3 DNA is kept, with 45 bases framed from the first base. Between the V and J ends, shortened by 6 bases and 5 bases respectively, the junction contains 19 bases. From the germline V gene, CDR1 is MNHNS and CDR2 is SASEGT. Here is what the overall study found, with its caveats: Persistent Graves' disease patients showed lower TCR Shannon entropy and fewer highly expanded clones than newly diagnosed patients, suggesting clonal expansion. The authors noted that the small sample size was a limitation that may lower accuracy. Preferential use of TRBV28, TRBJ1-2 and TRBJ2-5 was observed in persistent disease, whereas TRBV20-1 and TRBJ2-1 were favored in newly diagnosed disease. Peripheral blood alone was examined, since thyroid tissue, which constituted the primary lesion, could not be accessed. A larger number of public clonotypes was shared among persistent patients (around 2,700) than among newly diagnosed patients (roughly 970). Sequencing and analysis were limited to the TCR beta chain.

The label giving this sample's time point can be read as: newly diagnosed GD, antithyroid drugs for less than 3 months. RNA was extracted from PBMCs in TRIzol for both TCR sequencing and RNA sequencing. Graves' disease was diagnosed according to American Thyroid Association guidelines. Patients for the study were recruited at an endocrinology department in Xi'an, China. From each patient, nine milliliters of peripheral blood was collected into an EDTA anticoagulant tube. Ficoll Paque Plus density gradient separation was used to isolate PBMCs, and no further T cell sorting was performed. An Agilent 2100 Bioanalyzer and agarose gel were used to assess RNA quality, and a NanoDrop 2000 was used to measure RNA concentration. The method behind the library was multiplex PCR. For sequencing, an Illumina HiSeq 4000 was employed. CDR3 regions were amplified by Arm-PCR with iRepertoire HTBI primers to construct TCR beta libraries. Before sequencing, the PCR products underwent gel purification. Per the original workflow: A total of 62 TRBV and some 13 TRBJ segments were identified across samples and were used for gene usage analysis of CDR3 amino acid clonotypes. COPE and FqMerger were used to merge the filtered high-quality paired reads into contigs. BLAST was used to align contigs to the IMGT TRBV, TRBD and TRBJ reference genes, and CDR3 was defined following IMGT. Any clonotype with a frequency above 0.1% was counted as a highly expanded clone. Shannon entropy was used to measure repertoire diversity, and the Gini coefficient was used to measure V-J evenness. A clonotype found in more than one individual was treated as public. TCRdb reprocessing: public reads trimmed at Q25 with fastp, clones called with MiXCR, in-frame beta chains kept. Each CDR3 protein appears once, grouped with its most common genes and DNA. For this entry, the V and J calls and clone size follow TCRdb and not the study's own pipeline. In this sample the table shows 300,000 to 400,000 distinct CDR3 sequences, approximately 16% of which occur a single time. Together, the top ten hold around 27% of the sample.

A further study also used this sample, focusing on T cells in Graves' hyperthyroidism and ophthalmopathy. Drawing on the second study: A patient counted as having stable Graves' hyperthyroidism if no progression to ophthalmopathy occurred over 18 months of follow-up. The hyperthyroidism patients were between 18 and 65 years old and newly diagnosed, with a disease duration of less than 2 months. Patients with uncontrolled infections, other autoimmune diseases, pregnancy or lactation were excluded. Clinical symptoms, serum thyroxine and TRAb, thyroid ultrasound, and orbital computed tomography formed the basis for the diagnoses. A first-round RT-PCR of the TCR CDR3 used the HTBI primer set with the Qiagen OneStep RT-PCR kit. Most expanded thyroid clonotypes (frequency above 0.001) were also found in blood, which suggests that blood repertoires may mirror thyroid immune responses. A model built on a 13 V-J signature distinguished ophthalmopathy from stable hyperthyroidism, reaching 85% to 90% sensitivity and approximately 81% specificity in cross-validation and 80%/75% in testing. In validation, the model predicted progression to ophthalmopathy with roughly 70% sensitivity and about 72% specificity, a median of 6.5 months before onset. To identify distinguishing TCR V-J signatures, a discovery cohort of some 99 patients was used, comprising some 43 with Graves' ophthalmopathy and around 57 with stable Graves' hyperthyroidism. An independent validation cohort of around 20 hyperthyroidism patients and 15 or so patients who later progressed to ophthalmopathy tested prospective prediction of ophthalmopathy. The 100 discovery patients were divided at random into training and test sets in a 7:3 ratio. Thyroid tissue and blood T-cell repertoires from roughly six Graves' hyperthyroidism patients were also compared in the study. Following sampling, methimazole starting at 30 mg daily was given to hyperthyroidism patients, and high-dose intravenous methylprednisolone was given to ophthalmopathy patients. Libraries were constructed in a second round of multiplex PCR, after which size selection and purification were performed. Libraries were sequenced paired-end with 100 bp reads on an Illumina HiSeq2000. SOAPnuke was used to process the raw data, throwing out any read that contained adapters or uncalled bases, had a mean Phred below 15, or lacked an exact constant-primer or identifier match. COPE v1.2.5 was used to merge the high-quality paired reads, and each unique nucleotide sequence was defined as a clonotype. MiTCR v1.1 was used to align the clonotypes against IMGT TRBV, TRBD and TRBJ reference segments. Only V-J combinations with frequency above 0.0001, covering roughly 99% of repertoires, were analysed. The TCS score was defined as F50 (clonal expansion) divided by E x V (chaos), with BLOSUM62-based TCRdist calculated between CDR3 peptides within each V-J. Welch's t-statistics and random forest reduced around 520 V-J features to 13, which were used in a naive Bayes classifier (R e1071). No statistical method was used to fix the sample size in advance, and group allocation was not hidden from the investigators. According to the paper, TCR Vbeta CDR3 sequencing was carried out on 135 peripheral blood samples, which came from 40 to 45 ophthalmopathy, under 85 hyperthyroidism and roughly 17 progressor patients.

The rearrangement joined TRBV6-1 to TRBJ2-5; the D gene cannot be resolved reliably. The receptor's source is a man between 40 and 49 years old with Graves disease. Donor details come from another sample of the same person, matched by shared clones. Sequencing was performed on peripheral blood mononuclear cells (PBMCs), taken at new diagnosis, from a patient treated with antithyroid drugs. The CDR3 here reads CASRPYREYGETQYF. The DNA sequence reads TGTGCCAGCAGACCTTATAGGGAATATGGGGAGACCCAGTACTTC.